This T cell receptor (beta chain) appears in the sequencing data of a study of identical twins. V trimming: 4 bases; J trimming: 4 bases; junction bases outside the gene matches: 2. The CDR3 is 15 amino acids. Germline CDR1 and CDR2: SGHRS and YFSETQ. This clonotype has a handful of counts. The target antigen is unknown. TCRdb independently ran MiXCR on the 5' RACE reads; one entry per CDR3 protein. Among some 600,000 distinct CDR3 sequences listed, around 7.4% were seen once. Study results and caveats: Insertion counts were lower in abundant cord blood beta clonotypes, a trend that memory repertoires did not show. Beta out-of-frame sequences showed weaker excess sharing between twins.

These data are also associated with another study on yellow fever vaccine responses in identical twins.

The sequence came from a young woman in good health. This chain links TRBV5-1 with TRBJ2-5, with 15 bases fitting TRBD2. The sequenced material came from PBMCs. The CDR3 DNA follows: TGCGCCAGCAGCACGGGACTAGCGGGAGGAGAGACCCAGTACTTC. Translation gives CASSTGLAGGETQYF.